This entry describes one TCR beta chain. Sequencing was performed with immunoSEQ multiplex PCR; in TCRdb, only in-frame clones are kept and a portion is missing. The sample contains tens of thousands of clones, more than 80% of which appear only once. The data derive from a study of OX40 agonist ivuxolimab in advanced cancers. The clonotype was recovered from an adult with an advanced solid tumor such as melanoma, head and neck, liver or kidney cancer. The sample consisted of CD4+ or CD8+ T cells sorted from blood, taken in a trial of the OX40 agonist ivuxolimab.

CDR3 in amino acids: CASSAQGGKGYTF. The CDR3, as DNA: TGTGCCAGTAGTGCCCAGGGTGGAAAGGGCTACACCTTC. The chain carries TRBV19 and TRBJ1-2; D possibly corresponds to TRBD1 (5 bases). Germline CDR1 is LNHDA and CDR2 is SQIVND (reference sequence). The V gene lost 5 bases and the J gene lost 8 bases, with 15 bases spanning the gap. This CDR3 contains 13 residues.